The subject of this entry is one T cell receptor (beta chain). Its antigen is unidentified. This sample is drawn from a study of OX40 agonist ivuxolimab in advanced cancers. General study points: Individuals who were partial responders at 0.1-3.0 mg/kg had clonal expansion that ranked among the lowest.

Clones were read by immunoSEQ multiplex PCR, and TCRdb kept only the in-frame ones, dropping some. This table has tens of thousands of clones, less than 95% appearing once. Germline CDR1 LGHNA, CDR2 YNFKEQ. V was shortened by 4 bases and J by 1 base, with 3 bases between the two germline ends. This CDR3 is 12 amino acids long. Specimen: CD4+ or CD8+ T cells sorted from blood, collected in a trial of the OX40 agonist ivuxolimab. The clonotype comes from an adult with an advanced solid tumor such as melanoma, head and neck, liver or kidney cancer. The chain has TRBV4-2 and TRBJ2-3, with D uncertain. The CDR3 DNA reads TGTGCCAGCAGCCCCGGCACAGATACGCAGTATTTT. Protein product: CASSPGTDTQYF.